The clone carrying this TCR beta chain has ten or more counts. Its antigen is as yet unknown. These data come from a study of CD8 T cells in ankylosing spondylitis. Overall study findings and caveats: Within peripheral blood, clones linked to disease were CD8+ and relatively rare. Matched synovial fluid from ankylosing spondylitis patients was reported to be enriched for disease-linked clones. A TCR beta motif made of several highly homologous variants seemed typical of ankylosing spondylitis blood. Past studies reported some motif variants in reactive arthritis synovial fluid and blood.

One entry per CDR3 protein, called by TCRdb with MiXCR from the 5' RACE reads. The sample includes roughly 240,000 distinct CDR3 sequences, around 8% of them seen just once. The junction had 4 bases not matched to a gene; V was cut back by 6 bases and J by 1 base. The length of the CDR3 is 16 residues. What was sequenced was blood, either unsorted or a sorted T cell fraction (not recorded which). The rearrangement uses TRBV12-3 or TRBV12-4 and TRBJ2-4; the match to TRBD2 covers 12 bases. The source is a female donor with ankylosing spondylitis or in good health (not recorded which). CDR3 bases: TGTGCCAGCAGCCTGACTAGCGGGAGTGCCAAAAACATTCAGTACTTC. It is translated as CASSLTSGSAKNIQYF.